This T cell receptor (beta chain) was identified in a study of T cells in Graves' hyperthyroidism and ophthalmopathy (dated by TCRdb to about 2019). Looking at the study overall: Peripheral blood samples were taken at the time of initial diagnosis, prior to any treatment. A discovery cohort of roughly 100 patients, approximately 44 with Graves' ophthalmopathy and 55 to 60 with stable Graves' hyperthyroidism, was used to find distinguishing TCR V-J signatures. Prospective prediction of ophthalmopathy was tested in an independent validation cohort consisting of roughly 19 hyperthyroidism patients and around 16 patients who later progressed to ophthalmopathy. The 90 or so discovery patients were randomly split 7:3 into training and test sets. In more than 5 Graves' hyperthyroidism patients, the study also compared T-cell repertoires from thyroid tissue with T-cell repertoires from blood. After blood sampling, hyperthyroidism patients were treated with methimazole at a starting dose of 30 mg daily, and ophthalmopathy patients were treated with high-dose intravenous methylprednisolone. According to the paper, TCR Vbeta CDR3 sequencing was carried out on more than 120 peripheral blood samples, which came from some 41 ophthalmopathy, about 75 hyperthyroidism and around 17 progressor patients. Overall study results and their limits: In validation, progression to ophthalmopathy was predicted by the model with 70.59% sensitivity and 72.22% specificity, a median of roughly 6.4 months before onset. No statistical method was used to fix the sample size in advance, and group allocation was not hidden from the investigators. Most expanded thyroid clonotypes (frequency above 0.001) were also detected in blood, suggesting blood repertoires may reflect thyroid immune responses. In cross-validation, a model built on a 13 V-J signature told ophthalmopathy apart from stable hyperthyroidism with less than 90% sensitivity and roughly 82% specificity, and in testing the same model reached 80%/75%.

A patient counted as having stable Graves' hyperthyroidism if no progression to ophthalmopathy occurred over 18 months of follow-up. Hyperthyroidism patients were aged 18 to 65 years and newly diagnosed, with disease duration of less than 2 months. Any patient with an uncontrolled infection, another autoimmune disease, pregnancy or lactation was excluded. Diagnoses relied on clinical symptoms, serum thyroxine and TRAb, thyroid ultrasound and orbital computed tomography. PBMCs were separated from 8 to 10 ml of fresh peripheral blood using Ficoll-Paque density gradient centrifugation. Trizol reagent was used to extract total RNA, and RNA quality was then checked on an Agilent 2100 Bioanalyzer. The CDR3 goes from the cysteine to the phenylalanine over 13 residues. Kept here is only the CDR3 DNA, which spans 39 bases and is read in frame from base 1. Between the V and J ends, shortened by 7 bases and 1 base respectively, the junction contains 11 bases. In the germline V gene, CDR1 corresponds to MDHEN and CDR2 to SYDVKM.

This clonotype was counted many times. What this receptor recognizes is not known. Base qualities are not provided; no much larger clone lies one nucleotide away. The TCR beta CDR3 regions were amplified from the RNA transcripts. A first-round RT-PCR of the TCR CDR3 used the HTBI primer set with the Qiagen OneStep RT-PCR kit. Libraries were constructed in a second round of multiplex PCR, after which size selection and purification were carried out. Libraries were sequenced paired-end with 100 bp reads on an Illumina HiSeq2000. On the authors' methods: SOAPnuke was used to process the raw data, throwing out any read that contained adapters or uncalled bases, had a mean Phred below 15, or lacked an exact constant-primer or identifier match. High-quality paired reads were merged using COPE v1.2.5, and each unique nucleotide sequence was defined as a clonotype. Clonotypes were aligned to IMGT TRBV, TRBD and TRBJ reference segments using MiTCR v1.1. The analysis was restricted to V-J combinations with a frequency above 0.0001, which together covered around 99% of the repertoires. The TCS score was defined as the ratio of F50 (clonal expansion) to E x V (chaos), calculated using BLOSUM62-based TCRdist between CDR3 peptides within each V-J. Welch's t-statistics and random forest reduced 514 V-J features to about 13, which were used in a naive Bayes classifier (R e1071). Using fastp trimming at Q25 and MiXCR clonotype assembly, TCRdb reanalyzed the public sequencing data and kept in-frame beta chains. Each entry is one CDR3 protein sequence, shown with its most common DNA and genes. TCRdb assigned the V and J calls; the authors' analysis was not used. This sample is represented by about 420,000 distinct CDR3 sequences; around a sixth of them were singletons. The ten largest account for 13% to 15% of the sample.

The sample consisted of blood. The chain is encoded by TRBV28 joined to TRBJ2-7; the D segment could be TRBD1, given 6 matching bases. The TCR comes from a woman aged 18-29 years with Graves' hyperthyroidism. The CDR3 protein sequence reads: CASNLDSSYEQYF. The DNA reads TGTGCCAGCAACCTGGACAGTTCCTACGAGCAGTACTTC.